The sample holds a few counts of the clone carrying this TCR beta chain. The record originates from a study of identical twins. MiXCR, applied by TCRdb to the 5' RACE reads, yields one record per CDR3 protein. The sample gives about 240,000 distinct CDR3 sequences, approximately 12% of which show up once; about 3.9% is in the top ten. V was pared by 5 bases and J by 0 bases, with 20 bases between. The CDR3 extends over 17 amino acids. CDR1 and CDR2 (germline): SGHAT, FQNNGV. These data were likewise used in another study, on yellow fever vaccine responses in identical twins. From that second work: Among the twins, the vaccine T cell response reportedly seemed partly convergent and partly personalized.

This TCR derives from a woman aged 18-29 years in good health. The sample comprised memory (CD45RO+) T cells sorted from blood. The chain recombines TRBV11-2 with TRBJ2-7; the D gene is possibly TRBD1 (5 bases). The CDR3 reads CASSIKVTASSSYEQYF. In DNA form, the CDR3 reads TGTGCCAGCAGCATTAAGGTGACAGCGTCAAGCTCCTACGAGCAGTACTTC.